This passage covers 7 T cell receptor beta chains from one sample sequenced in a study of cytomegalovirus exposure and HLA in healthy donors. Sequenced by immunoSEQ multiplex PCR; TCRdb stores in-frame clones only, minus some. This table has about 110,000 clones, 88% appearing once. Material: PBMCs. All receptors derive from a woman between 18 and 30 years old in good health and CMV-seropositive.

The rearrangement joins TRBV6-5 to TRBJ2-7; D gene ambiguous. The CDR3 spans 15 residues. Per the germline V gene, CDR1 is MNHEY and CDR2 is SVGAGI. V was shortened by 4 bases and J by 4 bases, with 17 bases between the two germline ends. CDR3 loop: CASSSAQERYYEQYF. For the CDR3, the DNA is TGTGCCAGCAGTTCCGCCCAAGAGAGGTATTACGAGCAGTACTTC.

The genes are TRBV2 and TRBJ2-3; D not certain. The CDR3 contains 13 residues. The V and J ends lost 6 bases and 4 bases respectively, with 11 bases between them. The germline CDR1 and CDR2 sequences are SNHLY and FYNNEI. In DNA, the CDR3 is TGTGCCAGCAGCCGACTTCGGGCAGATACGCAGTATTTT. Its protein is CASSRLRADTQYF.

This chain uses TRBV10-3 with TRBJ2-7; 8 bases match TRBD1. This CDR3 is built from 15 residues. Trimming removed 5 bases from V and 3 bases from J; junction bases left unmatched: 9. Germline V gives CDR1 ENHRY, CDR2 SYGVKD. The CDR3 nucleotides are TGTGCCATCAGTCCCGGACAGGGAGGAATCTACGAGCAGTACGTC. It translates to CAISPGQGGIYEQYV.

The chain recombines TRBV6-5 with TRBJ2-3; TRBD1 agrees at 10 bases. The junction had 5 bases not matched to a gene; V was cut back by 4 bases and J by 4 bases. CDR3 size: 15 residues. CDR1 MNHEY and CDR2 SVGAGI come from the germline V gene. The CDR3 spells CASSSGQGVADTQYF. Here the CDR3 DNA reads TGTGCCAGCAGTTCCGGACAGGGGGTTGCAGATACGCAGTATTTT.

This chain joins TRBV9 and TRBJ2-5; 14 bases align to TRBD2. The germline gives CDR1 SGDLS, CDR2 YYNGEE. Trimming cost V 4 bases and J 2 bases; bases outside gene matches: 7. The CDR3 length is 17 residues. CDR3 coding DNA: TGTGCCAGCAGCTCGGGACTAGCGGGGGCATTACAAGAGACCCAGTACTTC. As protein: CASSSGLAGALQETQYF.

This clone was detected once. The rearrangement uses TRBV11-3 and TRBJ2-7; 8 bases line up with TRBD1. Germline V gene sequence: CDR1 SGHNT, CDR2 YENEEA. This CDR3 spans 15 amino acids. J lost 7 bases, V lost 0 bases, and 8 bases had no gene match. CDR3 loop: CASSLDSGQGREQYF. The CDR3 DNA reads TGTGCCAGCAGCTTAGACTCCGGACAGGGAAGGGAGCAGTACTTC.

This chain links TRBV5-1 with TRBJ1-1; perhaps TRBD1 as D (6 bases). The length of the CDR3 is 14 residues. Germline assignment: CDR1 SGHRS and CDR2 YFSETQ. The V end lost 0 bases, the J end lost 6 bases, and 12 bases lay between the germline ends. CDR3 residues: CASSLVTGHPEAFF. The CDR3 DNA reads as TGCGCCAGCAGCTTGGTAACGGGACATCCTGAAGCTTTCTTT.